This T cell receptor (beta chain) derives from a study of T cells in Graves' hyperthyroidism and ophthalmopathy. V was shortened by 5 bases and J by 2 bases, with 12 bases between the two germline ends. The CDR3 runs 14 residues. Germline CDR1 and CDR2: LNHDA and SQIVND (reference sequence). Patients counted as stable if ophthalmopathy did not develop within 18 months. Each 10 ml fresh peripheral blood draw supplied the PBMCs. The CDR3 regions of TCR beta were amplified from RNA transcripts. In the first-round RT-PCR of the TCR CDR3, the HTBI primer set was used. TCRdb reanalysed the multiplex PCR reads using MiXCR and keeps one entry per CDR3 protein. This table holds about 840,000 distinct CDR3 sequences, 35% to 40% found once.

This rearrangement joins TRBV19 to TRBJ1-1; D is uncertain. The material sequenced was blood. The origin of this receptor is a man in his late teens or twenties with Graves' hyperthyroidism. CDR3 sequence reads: CASSFSEYNTEAFF. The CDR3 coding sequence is TGTGCCAGTAGTTTCTCAGAATATAACACTGAAGCTTTCTTT.